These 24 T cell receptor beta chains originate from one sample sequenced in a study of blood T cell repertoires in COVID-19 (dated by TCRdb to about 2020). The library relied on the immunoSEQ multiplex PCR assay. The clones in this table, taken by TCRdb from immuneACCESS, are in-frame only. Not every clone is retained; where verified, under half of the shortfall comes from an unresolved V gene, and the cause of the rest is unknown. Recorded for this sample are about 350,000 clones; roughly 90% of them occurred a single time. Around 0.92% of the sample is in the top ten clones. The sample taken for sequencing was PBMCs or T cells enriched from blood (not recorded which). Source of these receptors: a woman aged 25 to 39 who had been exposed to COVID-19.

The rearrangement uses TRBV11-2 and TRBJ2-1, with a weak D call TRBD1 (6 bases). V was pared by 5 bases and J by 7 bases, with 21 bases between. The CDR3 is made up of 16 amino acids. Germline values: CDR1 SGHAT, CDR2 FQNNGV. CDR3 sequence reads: CASSPLQGRGLNEQFF. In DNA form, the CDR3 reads TGTGCCAGCAGCCCATTACAGGGCCGAGGGCTAAATGAGCAGTTCTTC. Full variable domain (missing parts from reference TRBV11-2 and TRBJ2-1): EAGVAQSPRYKIIEKRQSVAFWCNPISGHATLYWYQQILGQGPKLLIQFQNNGVVDDSQLPKDRFSAERLKGVDSTLKIQPAKLEDSAVYLCASSPLQGRGLNEQFFGPGTRLTVL.

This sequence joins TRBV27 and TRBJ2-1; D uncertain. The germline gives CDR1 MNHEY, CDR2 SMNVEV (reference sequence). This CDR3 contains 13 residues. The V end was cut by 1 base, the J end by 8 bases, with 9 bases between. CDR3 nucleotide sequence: TGTGCCAGCAGTTTATTCGGCGGCTATGAGCAGTTCTTC. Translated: CASSLFGGYEQFF.

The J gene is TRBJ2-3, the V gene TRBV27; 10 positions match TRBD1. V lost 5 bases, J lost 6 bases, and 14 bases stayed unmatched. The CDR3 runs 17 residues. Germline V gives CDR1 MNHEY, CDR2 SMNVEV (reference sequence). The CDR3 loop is CASSPLVGTGEADTQYF. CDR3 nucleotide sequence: TGTGCCAGCAGTCCTCTTGTCGGGACAGGGGAAGCGGATACGCAGTATTTT.

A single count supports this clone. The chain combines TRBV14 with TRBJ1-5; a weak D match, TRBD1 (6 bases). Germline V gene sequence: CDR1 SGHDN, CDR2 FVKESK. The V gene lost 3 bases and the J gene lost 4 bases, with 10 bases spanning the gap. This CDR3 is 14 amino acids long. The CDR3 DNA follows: TGTGCCAGCAGCCATAAACAGGGAAATCAGCCCCAGCATTTT. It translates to CASSHKQGNQPQHF. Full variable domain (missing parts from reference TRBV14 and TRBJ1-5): EAGVTQFPSHSVIEKGQTVTLRCDPISGHDNLYWYRRVMGKEIKFLLHFVKESKQDESGMPNNRFLAERTGGTYSTLKVQPAELEDSGVYFCASSHKQGNQPQHFGDGTRLSIL.

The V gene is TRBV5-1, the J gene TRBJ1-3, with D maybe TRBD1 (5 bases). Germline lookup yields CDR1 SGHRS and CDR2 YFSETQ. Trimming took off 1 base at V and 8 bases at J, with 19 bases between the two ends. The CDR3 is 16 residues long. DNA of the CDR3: TGCGCCAGCAGCTTGTCGGCCCAGGGAAGAGAGGACACCATATATTTT. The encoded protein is CASSLSAQGREDTIYF.

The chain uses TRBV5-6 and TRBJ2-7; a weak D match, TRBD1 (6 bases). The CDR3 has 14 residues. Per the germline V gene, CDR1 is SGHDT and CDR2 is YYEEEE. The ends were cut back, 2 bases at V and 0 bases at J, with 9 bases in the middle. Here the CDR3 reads CASSFTGFSYEQYF. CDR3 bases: TGTGCCAGCAGCTTTACAGGGTTCTCCTACGAGCAGTACTTC.

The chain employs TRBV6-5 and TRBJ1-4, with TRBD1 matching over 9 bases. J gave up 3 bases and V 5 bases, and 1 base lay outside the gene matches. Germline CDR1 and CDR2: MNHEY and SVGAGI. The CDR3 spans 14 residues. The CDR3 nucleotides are TGTGCCAGCAGTAGACAGGGGGCTAATGAAAAACTGTTTTTT. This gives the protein CASSRQGANEKLFF.

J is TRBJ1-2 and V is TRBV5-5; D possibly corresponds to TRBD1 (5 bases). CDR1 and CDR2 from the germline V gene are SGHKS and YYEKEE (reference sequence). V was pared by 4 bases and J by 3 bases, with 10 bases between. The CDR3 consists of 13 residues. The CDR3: CASSQRGHYGYTF. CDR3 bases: TGTGCCAGCAGCCAGCGGGGCCACTATGGCTACACCTTC.

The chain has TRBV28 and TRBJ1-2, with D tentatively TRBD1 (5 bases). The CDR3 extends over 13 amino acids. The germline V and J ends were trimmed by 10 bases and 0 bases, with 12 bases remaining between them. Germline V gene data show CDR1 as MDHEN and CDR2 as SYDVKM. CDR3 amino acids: CATGGGANYGYTF. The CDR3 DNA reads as TGTGCCACCGGGGGGGGAGCTAACTATGGCTACACCTTC.

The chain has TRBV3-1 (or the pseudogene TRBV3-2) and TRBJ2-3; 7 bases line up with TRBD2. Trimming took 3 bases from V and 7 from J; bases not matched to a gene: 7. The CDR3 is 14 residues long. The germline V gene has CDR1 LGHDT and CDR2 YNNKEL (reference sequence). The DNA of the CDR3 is TGTGCCAGCAGCCAGGAAGGGAGCGGGAATACGCAGTATTTT. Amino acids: CASSQEGSGNTQYF.

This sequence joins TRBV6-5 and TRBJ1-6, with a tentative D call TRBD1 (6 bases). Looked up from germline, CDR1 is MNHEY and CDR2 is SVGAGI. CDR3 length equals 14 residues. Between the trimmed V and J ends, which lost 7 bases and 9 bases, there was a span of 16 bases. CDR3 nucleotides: TGTGCCAGCACCCGACAGGTCCGGGGTTCACCCCTCCACTTT. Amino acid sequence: CASTRQVRGSPLHF.

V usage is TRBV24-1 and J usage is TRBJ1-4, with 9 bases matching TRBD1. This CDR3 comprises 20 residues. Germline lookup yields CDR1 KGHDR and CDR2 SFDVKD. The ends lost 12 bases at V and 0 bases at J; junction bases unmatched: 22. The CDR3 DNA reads TGTGCCTCCCCAGGGACCAACAGACAGGGGGGTAACGCAACTAATGAAAAACTGTTTTTT. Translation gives CASPGTNRQGGNATNEKLFF.

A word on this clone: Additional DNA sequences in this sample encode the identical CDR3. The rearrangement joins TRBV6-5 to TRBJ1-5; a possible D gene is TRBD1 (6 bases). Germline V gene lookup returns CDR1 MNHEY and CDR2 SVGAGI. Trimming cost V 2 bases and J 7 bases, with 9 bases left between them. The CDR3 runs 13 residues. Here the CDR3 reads CASSYRGGQPQHF. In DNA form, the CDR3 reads TGTGCCAGCAGTTACCGCGGGGGCCAGCCCCAGCATTTT.

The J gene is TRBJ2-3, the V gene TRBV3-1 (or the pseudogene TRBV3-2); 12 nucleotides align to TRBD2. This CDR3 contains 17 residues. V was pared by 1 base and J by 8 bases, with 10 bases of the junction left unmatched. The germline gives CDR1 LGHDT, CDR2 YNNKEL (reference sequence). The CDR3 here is CASSQALAGGPWATQYF. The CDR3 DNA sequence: TGTGCCAGCAGCCAAGCTCTAGCGGGAGGGCCGTGGGCTACGCAGTATTTT.

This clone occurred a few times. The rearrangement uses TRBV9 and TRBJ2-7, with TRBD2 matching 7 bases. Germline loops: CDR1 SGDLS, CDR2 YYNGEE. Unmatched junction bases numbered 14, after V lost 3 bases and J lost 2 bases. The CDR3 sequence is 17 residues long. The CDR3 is CASSGGGSPSGTYEQYF. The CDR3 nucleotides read TGTGCCAGCAGCGGGGGCGGGAGCCCTTCAGGGACCTACGAGCAGTACTTC.

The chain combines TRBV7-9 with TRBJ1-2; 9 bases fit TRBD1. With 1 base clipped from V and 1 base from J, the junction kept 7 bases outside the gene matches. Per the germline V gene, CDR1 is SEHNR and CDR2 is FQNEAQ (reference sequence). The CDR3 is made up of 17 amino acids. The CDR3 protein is CASSLVGQGTFNYGYTF. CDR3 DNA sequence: TGTGCCAGCAGCTTAGTAGGACAGGGGACTTTTAACTATGGCTACACCTTC.

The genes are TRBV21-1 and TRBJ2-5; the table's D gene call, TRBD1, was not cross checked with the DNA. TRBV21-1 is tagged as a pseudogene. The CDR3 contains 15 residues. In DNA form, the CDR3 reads TGTGCCAGCAGTAAAGACCCAGGTCTTCCAGAGACCCAGTACTTC. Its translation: CASSKDPGLPETQYF.

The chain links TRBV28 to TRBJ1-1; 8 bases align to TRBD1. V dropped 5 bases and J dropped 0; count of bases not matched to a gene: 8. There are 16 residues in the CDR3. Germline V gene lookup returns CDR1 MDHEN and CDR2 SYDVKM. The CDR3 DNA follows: TGTGCCAGCAGTATCACAGGGGGAGCTATGAACACTGAAGCTTTCTTT. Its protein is CASSITGGAMNTEAFF.

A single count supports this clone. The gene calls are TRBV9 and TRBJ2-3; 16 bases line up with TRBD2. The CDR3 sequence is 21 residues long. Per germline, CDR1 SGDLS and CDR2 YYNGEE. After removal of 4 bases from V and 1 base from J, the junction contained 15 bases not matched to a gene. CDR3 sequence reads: CASSPPLSGTSGRAGTDTQYF. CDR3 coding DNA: TGTGCCAGCAGCCCTCCCCTTTCGGGGACTAGCGGGAGGGCCGGCACAGATACGCAGTATTTT.

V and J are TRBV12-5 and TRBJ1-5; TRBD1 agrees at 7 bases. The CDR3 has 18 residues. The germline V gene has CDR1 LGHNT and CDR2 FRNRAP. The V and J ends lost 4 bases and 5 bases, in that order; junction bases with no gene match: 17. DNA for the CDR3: TGTGCTAGTGGTTCCCTACTCAAAACAGGGGAGAGGTATCAGCCCCAGCATTTT. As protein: CASGSLLKTGERYQPQHF.

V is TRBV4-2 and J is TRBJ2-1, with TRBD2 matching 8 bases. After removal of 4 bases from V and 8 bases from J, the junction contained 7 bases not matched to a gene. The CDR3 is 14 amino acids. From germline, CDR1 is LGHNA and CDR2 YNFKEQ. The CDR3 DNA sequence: TGTGCCAGCAGCCGTCCGGGACTAGGGTATGAGCAGTTCTTC. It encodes CASSRPGLGYEQFF.

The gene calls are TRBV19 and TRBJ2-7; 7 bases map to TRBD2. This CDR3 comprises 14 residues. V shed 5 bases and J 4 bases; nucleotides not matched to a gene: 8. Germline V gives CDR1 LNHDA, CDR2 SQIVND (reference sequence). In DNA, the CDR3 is TGTGCCAGTAGTCCCCAAGGCGGGGGTTACGAGCAGTACTTC. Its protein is CASSPQGGGYEQYF.

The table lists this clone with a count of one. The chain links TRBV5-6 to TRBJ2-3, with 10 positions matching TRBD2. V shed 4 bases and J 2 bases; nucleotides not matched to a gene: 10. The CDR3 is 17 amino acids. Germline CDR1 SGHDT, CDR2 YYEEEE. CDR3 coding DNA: TGTGCCAGCAGCGCGGCTAGCGGGAGTCTTCTCACAGATACGCAGTATTTT. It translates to CASSAASGSLLTDTQYF.

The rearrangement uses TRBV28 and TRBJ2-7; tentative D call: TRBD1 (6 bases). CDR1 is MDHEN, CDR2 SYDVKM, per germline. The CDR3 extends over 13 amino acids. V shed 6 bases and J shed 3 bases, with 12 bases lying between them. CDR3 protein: CASRGQTHYEQYF. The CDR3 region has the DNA TGTGCCAGCAGAGGACAGACCCACTACGAGCAGTACTTC.